The entry below gives a single T cell receptor (beta chain) sequence along with its context. As yet, its antigen is unknown. The junction shows a germline mismatch at one end, possibly a read error. The CDR3 runs to 13 residues. In germline, CDR1 is MNHEY, CDR2 SVGAGI. This sample was included in a study of T cell repertoires in cytomegalovirus infection. TCRdb reprocessed the reads with MiXCR, giving one entry per CDR3 protein. The table lists 900,000 to 950,000 distinct CDR3 sequences, 25% to 40% of them singletons, with under 15% in the top ten. The sequence was collected from a human donor in good health (CMV status not recorded). Some clones in this sample may be carry-over from other donors' samples. Sequenced here: cultured CD8+ T cells from PBMCs, sampled from culture after CMV antigen stimulation. The rearrangement joins TRBV6-5 to TRBJ1-1; D possibly corresponds to TRBD1 (5 bases). CDR3: CVSTEGSVQEAFF. The CDR3 nucleotides read TGTGTCAGCACGGAGGGGTCAGTCCAAGAAGCTTTCTTT.